This T cell receptor beta chain was observed in a study of blood T cell repertoires in COVID-19. Study-level background: The samples span acute and convalescent COVID-19 from the United States, Italy and Spain. Sample material is recorded as cDNA or gDNA derived from T cells, B-cell-depleted T cells, or PBMCs.

The CDR3 is made up of 13 amino acids. V was cut by 10 bases and J by 6 bases, with 17 bases left in between. The V gene's germline CDR1 is KGHDR and CDR2 SFDVKD. This clone was counted a single time. In the original analysis: By means of reference gene primer amplification, nucleated cell counts were estimated. The assay was immunoSEQ multiplex PCR, and TCRdb's table has in-frame clones only and misses some. The V and J calls and the clone size are those of that table, but D and trimming were determined from the DNA. The table includes 100,000 to 150,000 clones, 65% to 90% detected once. Sequenced input: peripheral blood. The TCR originated in an elderly woman with acute or convalescent COVID-19. J is TRBJ1-2 and V is TRBV24-1; D perhaps matches TRBD1 (6 bases). The chain's CDR3 is CATGGTNSHGYTF. DNA of the CDR3: TGTGCCACGGGGGGGACAAACTCTCATGGCTACACCTTC.